The 31 T cell receptor beta chains below come from one sample, sequenced in a study of cytomegalovirus exposure and HLA in healthy donors. The PCR ran on 60 Vbeta and 13 Jbeta primers. Some clones are missing from TCRdb's copy, which holds only in-frame ones; the method was immunoSEQ multiplex PCR. This sample has some 90,000 clones; approximately 80% occur once, and the top ten carry 20% to 25%. The sequencing input was PBMCs. The receptors derive from a woman between 45 and 65 years old in good health and CMV-seropositive.

This sequence joins TRBV10-1 and TRBJ2-2; D remains ambiguous. V dropped 2 bases and J dropped 4 bases, with 5 bases sitting between them. The CDR3 length is 13 residues. Germline V lookup: CDR1 WNHNN, CDR2 SYGVQD (reference sequence). CDR3 residues: CASSEIFTGELFF. DNA of the CDR3: TGCGCCAGCAGTGAGATCTTCACCGGGGAGCTGTTTTTT.

The CDR3 DNA reads TGTGCCAGCAGCCCCTGGGCGGGAGATGGCGGGGAGCTGTTTTTT. Amino acid sequence: CASSPWAGDGGELFF. The chain carries TRBV9 and TRBJ2-2; TRBD2 agrees at 7 bases. The CDR3 extends over 15 amino acids. V was pared by 4 bases and J by 7 bases, with 10 bases of the junction left unmatched. Germline V CDR1 and CDR2: SGDLS, YYNGEE.

This sequence joins TRBV9 and TRBJ1-2; tentative D call: TRBD1 (5 bases). CDR3 length: 13 residues. CDR1 SGDLS and CDR2 YYNGEE come from the germline V gene. V lost 4 bases to trimming and J lost 6 bases, with 13 bases between them. The CDR3, as DNA: TGTGCCAGCAGCCGTGGGGGGGTACATGGCTACACCTTC. Its translation: CASSRGGVHGYTF.

This rearrangement joins TRBV11-2 to TRBJ1-4, with D hard to call. Germline CDR1 reads SGHAT; CDR2 reads FQNNGV. This CDR3 is built from 16 residues. V shed 7 bases and J shed 0 bases, with 15 bases lying between them. The CDR3 loop is CASTPGGHATNEKLFF. The CDR3 region has the DNA TGTGCCAGCACCCCCGGCGGCCACGCAACTAATGAAAAACTGTTTTTT.

The chain combines TRBV6-5 with TRBJ2-1; 7 bases line up with TRBD1. The CDR3 has 13 residues. Germline CDR1 is MNHEY and CDR2 is SVGAGI. Trimming removed 4 bases from V and 8 bases from J; junction bases left unmatched: 5. CDR3 residues: CASSSGGGDEQFF. Here the CDR3 DNA reads TGTGCCAGCAGTTCAGGGGGTGGGGATGAGCAGTTCTTC.

V gene TRBV10-3 combines with J gene TRBJ2-5, with D possibly matching TRBD2 (7 bases). This CDR3 contains 20 residues. Germline V gene sequence: CDR1 ENHRY, CDR2 SYGVKD. With 0 bases removed from V and 5 bases from J, the gap between germline ends came to 28 bases. CDR3 in amino acids: CAISESGSGRGPPQSETQYF. The CDR3 coding sequence is TGTGCCATCAGTGAGTCGGGTTCGGGGCGGGGGCCCCCCCAATCGGAGACCCAGTACTTC.

The chain recombines TRBV28 with TRBJ2-7; TRBD1 aligns across 7 bases. Germline CDR1 and CDR2: MDHEN and SYDVKM. Germline trimming cut 4 bases from V and 3 bases from J; bases unmatched to any gene: 15. The CDR3 is 17 amino acids. The CDR3 DNA follows: TGTGCCAGCAGTTCTCGACAGGGCAGGGAAGAAAGCTACGAGCAGTACGTC. Protein: CASSSRQGREESYEQYV.

The chain links TRBV11-3 to TRBJ1-4; 8 positions match TRBD1. The germline gives CDR1 SGHNT, CDR2 YENEEA. The trim removed 6 bases at V and 8 bases at J, leaving 11 bases unmatched. CDR3 length equals 15 residues. The CDR3 DNA reads as TGTGCCAGCAGTTTTCGACAGGGGCAGAGAGAAAAACTGTTTTTT. Amino acid sequence: CASSFRQGQREKLFF. Full variable domain (remainder filled in from reference TRBV11-3 and TRBJ1-4): EAGVVQSPRYKIIEKKQPVAFWCNPISGHNTLYWYLQNLGQGPELLIRYENEEAVDDSQLPKDRFSAERLKGVDSTLKIQPAELGDSAVYLCASSFRQGQREKLFFGSGTQLSVL.

The chain uses TRBV11-2 and TRBJ2-7, with D perhaps matching TRBD1 (6 bases). The germline gives CDR1 SGHAT, CDR2 FQNNGV. V was pared by 1 base and J by 7 bases, with 11 bases between. The CDR3 length is 13 residues. CDR3 loop: CASSLGDKFEQYV. The DNA of the CDR3 is TGTGCCAGCAGCTTAGGGGACAAATTTGAGCAGTACGTC.

The V and J genes are TRBV19 and TRBJ2-7; TRBD2 matches at 7 bases. V dropped 5 bases and J dropped 4; count of bases not matched to a gene: 11. This CDR3 spans 15 amino acids. Germline V gene sequence: CDR1 LNHDA, CDR2 SQIVND (reference sequence). CDR3 sequence (DNA): TGTGCCAGTAGTCTTCTACTAGCGCCCATATACGAGCAGTACGTC. Residues: CASSLLLAPIYEQYV.

The chain recombines TRBV28 with TRBJ1-1; D not resolved. CDR1 is MDHEN and CDR2 is SYDVKM in the germline V gene. CDR3 size: 12 residues. V gave up 7 bases and J gave up 0 bases, with 6 bases separating them. CDR3 region: CASTQVNTEAFF. The CDR3 bases are TGTGCCAGCACCCAGGTGAACACTGAAGCTTTCTTT. The entire variable domain, with the rest obtained from reference TRBV28 and TRBJ1-1, is as follows: DVKVTQSSRYLVKRTGEKVFLECVQDMDHENMFWYRQDPGLGLRLIYFSYDVKMKEKGDIPEGYSVSREKKERFSLILESASTNQTSMYLCASTQVNTEAFFGQGTRLTVV.

The chain recombines TRBV4-2 with TRBJ2-1, with a possible D match to TRBD1 (5 bases). The CDR3 totals 16 residues. The germline CDR1 and CDR2 sequences are LGHNA and YNFKEQ. The V and J ends lost 2 bases and 4 bases respectively, with 15 bases between them. The CDR3 loop reads CASSQTEAGLYNEQFF. As DNA, the CDR3 is TGTGCCAGCAGCCAAACTGAGGCAGGGTTATACAATGAGCAGTTCTTC.

V usage is TRBV9 and J usage is TRBJ2-1, with a possible D match to TRBD1 (6 bases). The V gene lost 0 bases and the J gene lost 4 bases, with 14 bases spanning the gap. The germline gives CDR1 SGDLS, CDR2 YYNGEE. The CDR3 has 16 amino acids. The CDR3 here is CASSVEGDQAYNEQFF. For the CDR3, the DNA is TGTGCCAGCAGCGTAGAGGGGGACCAGGCTTACAATGAGCAGTTCTTC. The entire variable domain, with the rest obtained from reference TRBV9 and TRBJ2-1, is as follows: DSGVTQTPKHLITATGQRVTLRCSPRSGDLSVYWYQQSLDQGLQFLIQYYNGEERAKGNILERFSAQQFPDLHSELNLSSLELGDSALYFCASSVEGDQAYNEQFFGPGTRLTVL.

The rearrangement uses TRBV5-1 and TRBJ2-5; weak D call: TRBD2 (6 bases). Trimming took 2 bases from V and 7 from J, leaving 12 bases between them. CDR1 SGHRS and CDR2 YFSETQ come from the germline V gene. The CDR3 has 13 amino acids. The chain's CDR3 is CASSFGQEGTQYF. CDR3 bases: TGCGCCAGCAGCTTCGGTCAGGAGGGGACCCAGTACTTC.

The chain combines TRBV7-6 with TRBJ2-5, with 9 bases matching TRBD2. The V segment lost 1 base and the J segment 3 bases; nucleotides outside the gene matches: 6. The V gene's germline CDR1 is SGHVS and CDR2 FNYEAQ. The CDR3 has 16 residues. CDR3 nucleotide sequence: TGTGCCAGCAGCTTAGGGGCTCTAGCGGGAAAAGAGACCCAGTACTTC. Amino acids: CASSLGALAGKETQYF.

The chain recombines TRBV10-3 with TRBJ1-4; D is possibly TRBD1 (6 bases). The germline V and J ends were trimmed by 4 bases and 8 bases, with 17 bases remaining between them. The CDR3 runs 15 residues. Germline CDR1 and CDR2: ENHRY and SYGVKD. CDR3 residues: CAISGTGSREEKLFF. Here the CDR3 DNA reads TGTGCCATCAGTGGAACAGGGTCGAGGGAGGAAAAACTGTTTTTT.

The chain couples TRBV11-3 to TRBJ2-7, with a weak D call TRBD1 (6 bases). The CDR3 runs 11 residues. V dropped 5 bases and J dropped 5 bases, with 7 bases sitting between them. Per germline, CDR1 SGHNT and CDR2 YENEEA. CDR3 residues: CASSQGHEQYF. The CDR3 nucleotides read TGTGCCAGCAGCCAGGGGCACGAGCAGTACTTC.

The rearrangement uses TRBV14 and TRBJ2-7, with D possibly matching TRBD2 (5 bases). The CDR3 is 14 amino acids. V was cut by 4 bases and J by 2 bases, with 12 bases left in between. Germline CDR1 is SGHDN and CDR2 is FVKESK. CDR3 in DNA: TGTGCCAGCAGCCCGTGGACTGACCCCTACGAGCAGTACTTC. It translates to CASSPWTDPYEQYF.

As for this clone: A junction end diverges from the germline sequence, so it may reflect a read error. The chain uses TRBV7-9 and TRBJ2-2, with 14 bases identical to TRBD2. The germline V gene encodes CDR1 SEHNR and CDR2 FQNEAQ (reference sequence). The CDR3 is made up of 19 amino acids. The DNA of the CDR3 is TGTTCCAGCAGCCCTCAGCGGACTAGCGGGAGGCTTTACACCGGGGAGCTGTTTTTT. Amino acid sequence: CSSSPQRTSGRLYTGELFF.

The rearrangement joins TRBV6-5 to TRBJ2-1; D is uncertain. Germline loops: CDR1 MNHEY, CDR2 SVGAGI. The CDR3 has 15 residues. V lost 8 bases and J 0 bases, leaving 14 bases between the germline ends. The CDR3 spells CASRYIPSSYNEQFF. In nucleotides, the CDR3 is TGTGCCAGCCGGTATATCCCGAGCTCCTACAATGAGCAGTTCTTC.

The chain employs TRBV7-3 and TRBJ2-2; 12 bases map to TRBD2. The length of the CDR3 is 20 residues. The germline gives CDR1 SGHTA, CDR2 FQGTGA. The trim removed 5 bases at V and 2 bases at J, leaving 15 bases unmatched. Here the CDR3 reads CASSHRPRGGLAGNTGELFF. Written as DNA, the CDR3 is TGTGCCAGCAGCCATCGTCCACGCGGCGGACTAGCGGGAAACACCGGGGAGCTGTTTTTT.

The chain employs TRBV2 and TRBJ1-2; D possibly corresponds to TRBD1 (5 bases). Trimming left V 4 bases short and J 4 bases short, with 10 bases between. CDR3 length equals 13 residues. CDR1 and CDR2 (germline): SNHLY, FYNNEI. The CDR3 nucleotides are TGTGCCAGCAGTGCAAAGGGGTCCTATGGCTACACCTTC. The encoded protein is CASSAKGSYGYTF.

DNA for the CDR3: TGTGCCAGCAGTGAAGCTGGGGAGGCCTATGGCTACACCTTC. The encoded protein is CASSEAGEAYGYTF. V is TRBV6-1 and J is TRBJ1-2; no clear D. The V end was cut by 0 bases, the J end by 4 bases, with 9 bases between. CDR3 length: 14 amino acids. Germline values: CDR1 MNHNS, CDR2 SASEGT.

This sequence joins TRBV19 and TRBJ1-1; D is ambiguous. Germline CDR1 reads LNHDA; CDR2 reads SQIVND (reference sequence). The CDR3 extends over 14 amino acids. V gave up 1 base and J gave up 2 bases, with 8 bases separating them. The chain's CDR3 is CASSIARGNTEAFF. Written as DNA, the CDR3 is TGTGCCAGTAGTATAGCGAGAGGTAACACTGAAGCTTTCTTT.

About this clone itself: This same CDR3 is encoded by further DNA sequences in the sample. V and J are TRBV5-4 and TRBJ1-6; D is unclear. The CDR3 has 15 residues. Germline V CDR1 and CDR2: SGHNT, YYREEE (reference sequence). Trimming removed 0 bases from V and 0 bases from J, with 4 bases in between. The CDR3 bases are TGTGCCAGCAGCTTGGCCAGCTCCTATAATTCACCCCTCCACTTT. Encoded protein: CASSLASSYNSPLHF.

This chain joins TRBV19 and TRBJ2-5, with D unresolved. V was shortened by 5 bases and J by 5 bases, with 18 bases between the two germline ends. Germline loops: CDR1 LNHDA, CDR2 SQIVND (reference sequence). This CDR3 region has 15 residues. In nucleotides, the CDR3 is TGTGCCAGTAGTGCTCAACTATTGGGTCCCGAGACCCAGTACTTC. Its protein product is CASSAQLLGPETQYF.

This clone was picked up one time. The rearrangement links TRBV9 to TRBJ2-7, with 9 bases identical to TRBD1. The CDR3 consists of 15 residues. The V segment lost 3 bases and the J segment 3 bases; nucleotides outside the gene matches: 7. Germline-derived CDR1 and CDR2 are SGDLS and YYNGEE. In DNA, the CDR3 is TGTGCCAGCAGCGCAGGACAGGGGACATTCTACGAGCAGTACTTC. It translates to CASSAGQGTFYEQYF.

V usage is TRBV5-1 and J usage is TRBJ2-6; 8 bases fit TRBD1. Trimming removed 7 bases from V and 2 bases from J; junction bases left unmatched: 5. CDR1 and CDR2 from the germline V gene are SGHRS and YFSETQ. The CDR3 is made up of 15 amino acids. The CDR3 DNA reads as TGCGCCAGCCGATTGACAGGGGCTGGGGCCAACGTCCTGACTTTC. Translation gives CASRLTGAGANVLTF. The variable domain in full, completed from reference TRBV5-1 and TRBJ2-6, reads KAGVTQTPRYLIKTRGQQVTLSCSPISGHRSVSWYQQTPGQGLQFLFEYFSETQRNKGNFPGRFSGRQFSNSRSEMNVSTLELGDSALYLCASRLTGAGANVLTFGAGSRLTVL.

This sequence joins TRBV5-6 and TRBJ2-7, with D possibly being TRBD1 (5 bases). Trimming removed 3 bases from V and 6 bases from J, with 13 bases in between. CDR1 and CDR2 (germline): SGHDT, YYEEEE. CDR3 length equals 13 residues. The CDR3 DNA follows: TGTGCCAGCAGCTCCATAGGGGTTGGCGAGCAGTACTTC. Its protein product is CASSSIGVGEQYF.

The chain employs TRBV19 and TRBJ1-1; D is undetermined. Trimming pared 6 bases from V and 1 base from J, leaving 9 bases between. Per the germline V gene, CDR1 is LNHDA and CDR2 is SQIVND (reference sequence). The CDR3 is 13 amino acids. CDR3 protein: CASRLTGNTEAFF. The CDR3 bases are TGTGCCAGTAGACTGACGGGGAACACTGAAGCTTTCTTT.

The V gene is TRBV28, the J gene TRBJ2-5; D might be TRBD2 (6 bases). The CDR3 extends over 16 amino acids. Germline lookup yields CDR1 MDHEN and CDR2 SYDVKM. With 5 bases removed from V and 4 bases from J, the gap between germline ends came to 20 bases. The DNA for the CDR3 is TGTGCCAGCAGTGCATGGGCTAGCGTTGGACCAGAGACCCAGTACTTC. It is translated as CASSAWASVGPETQYF.